What follows are 3 T cell receptor beta chains derived from one specimen sequenced in a study of early T cells in non-severe SARS-CoV-2 infection (dated by TCRdb to about 2021). Receptor amplification or capture employed 5' RACE. This sample was sequenced with a NextSeq 500. TCRdb ran its own pipeline on the public reads, namely fastp trimming at Q25 and MiXCR clone calling, and kept in-frame beta chains. Entries are consolidated by CDR3 protein sequence, retaining the most common genes and DNA. Counted in this sample were some 64,000 distinct CDR3 sequences; approximately 11% of them appeared once. The ten largest clones take up under 2% of the sample. Sequencing was performed on whole blood. These receptors were taken from an adult who was a healthcare worker with PCR-confirmed SARS-CoV-2 infection or an uninfected control (not recorded which).

In its sample, this clonotype was seen a few times. CDR3 coding DNA: TGTGCCAGCAGCTTTAACAGGAATTCACCCCTCCACTTT. It translates to CASSFNRNSPLHF. The chain has TRBV7-6 and TRBJ1-6, with TRBD1 as a possible D gene (5 bases). This CDR3 comprises 13 residues. Per germline, CDR1 SGHVS and CDR2 FNYEAQ. The germline V and J ends were trimmed by 3 bases and 7 bases, with 7 bases remaining between them.

This clonotype occurred a few times. The chain joins TRBV12-3 or TRBV12-4 to TRBJ1-3; D ambiguous. Trimming stripped 4 bases from V and 0 bases from J, with 10 bases between. The CDR3 has 15 residues. CDR3 in amino acids: CASSSDGSSGNTIYF. The CDR3 DNA is TGTGCCAGCAGTTCTGACGGAAGCTCTGGAAACACCATATATTTT.

This clonotype was picked up a small number of times. This sequence joins TRBV5-1 and TRBJ1-1; no clear D. CDR3 length: 12 amino acids. CDR1 SGHRS and CDR2 YFSETQ come from the germline V gene. The V gene lost 5 bases and the J gene lost 3 bases, with 8 bases spanning the gap. The CDR3 coding sequence is TGCGCCAGCAGAAGGACGGACACTGAAGCTTTCTTT. It yields the protein CASRRTDTEAFF.